This T cell receptor (beta chain) was sequenced for a study of CD8 T cells in Susac syndrome. The authors sequenced TCR beta from blood CD8+ and CD4+ T cells. Random hexamers primed reverse transcription of about 0.5 to 1 ug RNA. TCRdb re-called the immunoSEQ multiplex PCR reads with MiXCR, one entry per CDR3 protein. The sample includes some 26,000 distinct CDR3 sequences, 80% to 95% of them seen just once. The CDR3 contains 15 residues. Looked up from germline, CDR1 is SEHNR and CDR2 is FQNEAQ (reference sequence). J gave up 0 bases and V 5 bases, and 4 bases lay outside the gene matches. The receptor was isolated from a human donor with Susac syndrome. The chain recombines TRBV7-9 with TRBJ2-3; TRBD2 aligns across 8 bases. The specimen sequenced was CD8+ T cells from PBMCs. DNA for the CDR3: TGTGCCAGCAGCCCAGCGGGGGTCAGCACAGATACGCAGTATTTT. The encoded protein is CASSPAGVSTDTQYF.